The 30 T cell receptor beta chains below come from one sample, sequenced in a study of post-analysis software for immune sequencing data. Findings of the study overall: Several TRBV segments were more frequent in patients than controls; TRBV5-6, TRBV5-1 and TRBV20-1 belonged to this group.

The authors incorporated unique molecular identifiers into the TCR beta cDNA libraries. Each CDR3 protein is one row after TCRdb ran MiXCR on the PCR reads. Among some 890,000 distinct CDR3 sequences, 53% were seen once, and the ten largest hold approximately 4.2%. Their recognized antigens are unknown. The sequenced sample was blood. Source of these receptors: a girl between 5 and 17 years old with multiple sclerosis.

DNA for the CDR3: TGTGCCAGCAGCTTAGTTAACACCAACTATGGCTACACCTTC. It yields the protein CASSLVNTNYGYTF. The chain has TRBV7-2 and TRBJ1-2, with unresolved D. The germline V gene has CDR1 SGHTA and CDR2 FQGNSA. V was cut by 1 base and J by 2 bases, with 8 bases left in between. The CDR3 runs 14 residues.

This sequence joins TRBV7-9 and TRBJ2-3, with TRBD2 as a possible D gene (6 bases). Trimming took 5 bases from V and 0 from J, leaving 15 bases between them. The CDR3 is made up of 16 amino acids. Germline V gene data show CDR1 as SEHNR and CDR2 as FQNEAQ (reference sequence). The DNA of the CDR3 is TGTGCCAGCAGCACCCCTTTGGAGGGGAGCACAGATACGCAGTATTTT. Translation gives CASSTPLEGSTDTQYF.

The rearrangement joins TRBV6-5 to TRBJ2-1, with D possibly being TRBD2 (6 bases). V lost 2 bases, J lost 8 bases, and 13 bases lay in between. The CDR3 loop spans 14 amino acids. The germline gives CDR1 MNHEY, CDR2 SVGAGI. Here the CDR3 DNA reads TGTGCCAGCAGTTACCGACTAGGCCCAGATGAGCAGTTCTTC. Amino acid sequence: CASSYRLGPDEQFF.

The chain combines TRBV7-2 with TRBJ1-2; possibly TRBD1 for D (6 bases). The germline CDR1 and CDR2 sequences are SGHTA and FQGNSA. This CDR3 comprises 14 residues. V lost 3 bases to trimming and J lost 2 bases, with 10 bases between them. CDR3 sequence reads: CASSFGGKNYGYTF. The CDR3 coding sequence is TGTGCCAGCAGCTTTGGGGGCAAAAACTATGGCTACACCTTC.

This clonotype was seen a handful of times. The gene calls are TRBV12-5 and TRBJ1-1; possible D gene TRBD1, 5 bases. CDR1 and CDR2 (germline): LGHNT, FRNRAP. The CDR3 is 17 residues long. V lost 5 bases and J 1 base, leaving 20 bases between the germline ends. The CDR3 sequence: CASGPPFGTRWNTEAFF. Written as DNA, the CDR3 is TGTGCTAGTGGTCCACCCTTCGGGACCCGCTGGAACACTGAAGCTTTCTTT.

This clonotype turned up a few times. V gene TRBV7-8 combines with J gene TRBJ2-6; 8 bases line up with TRBD1. The CDR3 spans 17 residues. Germline values: CDR1 SGHVS, CDR2 FQNEAQ. The trim removed 4 bases at V and 0 bases at J, leaving 5 bases unmatched. The CDR3 DNA reads TGTGCCAGCAGCTGGGGACAGGCCCGCTCTGGGGCCAACGTCCTGACTTTC. Its translation is CASSWGQARSGANVLTF. The full variable domain, with the rest looked up from reference TRBV7-8 and TRBJ2-6, is GAGVSQSPRYKVAKRGQDVALRCDPISGHVSLFWYQQALGQGPEFLTYFQNEAQLDKSGLPSDRFFAERPEGSVSTLKIQRTQQEDSAVYLCASSWGQARSGANVLTFGAGSRLTVL.

The chain's CDR3 is CASSLISGAVTPGQGSLGYTF. The DNA for the CDR3 is TGTGCCAGCAGCTTAATATCGGGGGCGGTAACGCCGGGACAGGGAAGTCTTGGCTACACCTTC. J is TRBJ1-2 and V is TRBV11-1; 9 nucleotides align to TRBD1. This CDR3 comprises 21 residues. Germline assignment: CDR1 SGHAT and CDR2 FQDESV (reference sequence). The J segment lost 7 bases and the V segment lost 2 bases, leaving 26 bases of the junction unmatched.

V usage is TRBV14 and J usage is TRBJ2-3, with D possibly being TRBD2 (6 bases). V lost 1 base and J 1 base, leaving 12 bases between the germline ends. This CDR3 is 16 amino acids long. Germline-derived CDR1 and CDR2 are SGHDN and FVKESK. The CDR3 protein is CASSQVAGYGTDTQYF. The CDR3 DNA is TGTGCCAGCAGCCAAGTGGCGGGATACGGCACAGATACGCAGTATTTT.

This chain connects TRBV7-6 to TRBJ2-1, with TRBD2 matching 13 bases. V lost 0 bases, J lost 8 bases, and 1 base stayed unmatched. The CDR3 is 15 residues long. Germline CDR1 reads SGHVS; CDR2 reads FNYEAQ. Here the CDR3 reads CASSLAGLAGHEQFF. CDR3 bases: TGTGCCAGCAGCTTAGCGGGACTAGCGGGGCATGAGCAGTTCTTC. Full variable domain (missing parts from reference TRBV7-6 and TRBJ2-1): GAGVSQSPRYKVTKRGQDVALRCDPISGHVSLYWYRQALGQGPEFLTYFNYEAQQDKSGLPNDRFSAERPEGSISTLTIQRTEQRDSAMYRCASSLAGLAGHEQFFGPGTRLTVL.

This clonotype was observed a few times. The J gene is TRBJ1-2, the V gene TRBV7-3, with 10 nucleotides matching TRBD1. Germline CDR1 reads SGHTA; CDR2 reads FQGTGA. The trim removed 2 bases at V and 3 bases at J, leaving 9 bases unmatched. The CDR3 is made up of 17 amino acids. CDR3 sequence reads: CASSLAPPGQGYYGYTF. CDR3 bases: TGTGCCAGCAGCTTAGCACCTCCGGGACAGGGGTACTATGGCTACACCTTC.

This clonotype was detected a few times. The CDR3 nucleotides read TGCGCCAGCAGCTCCTCGACTAGCGGGAGGGCCGAGACCCAGTACTTC. Translating gives CASSSSTSGRAETQYF. The J gene is TRBJ2-5, the V gene TRBV5-1; 14 positions match TRBD2. V gave up 3 bases and J gave up 5 bases; unmatched junction bases: 6. CDR1 is SGHRS and CDR2 is YFSETQ in the germline V gene. This CDR3 has 16 amino acids.

This clonotype was detected only once. The CDR3 DNA is TGTGCCAGCAGCTTAGTAGGTGGCAATACATTCAAAAACATTCAGTACTTC. Protein product: CASSLVGGNTFKNIQYF. J is TRBJ2-4 and V is TRBV7-2; no definite D call. Trimming took off 1 base at V and 3 bases at J, with 16 bases between the two ends. Germline loops: CDR1 SGHTA, CDR2 FQGNSA. The CDR3 length is 17 residues.

The V call is TRBV29-1, the J call TRBJ2-5, with 13 bases aligning to TRBD2. The V and J ends lost 0 bases and 3 bases, in that order; junction bases with no gene match: 1. The CDR3 spans 15 residues. Germline V CDR1 and CDR2: SQVTM, ANQGSEA. DNA of the CDR3: TGCAGCGTTGAAGAAGGACTAGCGGGGGAAGAGACCCAGTACTTC. The encoded protein is CSVEEGLAGEETQYF.

The chain uses TRBV29-1 and TRBJ2-1; 7 positions match TRBD1. The V segment lost 7 bases and the J segment 4 bases; nucleotides outside the gene matches: 13. The CDR3 covers 15 residues. CDR1 SQVTM and CDR2 ANQGSEA come from the germline V gene. Here the CDR3 reads CSAKSGTDTYNEQFF. The CDR3 DNA is TGCAGCGCCAAATCCGGGACAGACACATACAATGAGCAGTTCTTC.

This clonotype was seen a few times. The V call is TRBV7-3, the J call TRBJ1-1, with D uncertain. The V end was cut by 7 bases, the J end by 1 base, with 13 bases between. Germline V gives CDR1 SGHTA, CDR2 FQGTGA. The CDR3 runs to 14 residues. This CDR3 is CASNSGPGNTEAFF. Here the CDR3 DNA reads TGTGCCAGCAACAGCGGGCCTGGGAACACTGAAGCTTTCTTT.

There are a few counts of this clonotype. The chain couples TRBV29-1 to TRBJ1-2, with D perhaps matching TRBD1 (5 bases). This CDR3 comprises 13 residues. Deletions cut 7 bases from V and 1 base from J, with 13 bases between. CDR1 is SQVTM and CDR2 is ANQGSEA in the germline V gene. For the CDR3, the DNA is TGCAGCGGGGGGACCTCAAGTAACTATGGCTACACCTTC. It codes for CSGGTSSNYGYTF. Combining the CDR3 with reference TRBV29-1 and TRBJ1-2 gives the whole variable domain SAVISQKPSRDICQRGTSLTIQCQVDSQVTMMFWYRQQPGQSLTLIATANQGSEATYESGFVIDKFPISRPNLTFSTLTVSNMSPEDSSIYLCSGGTSSNYGYTFGSGTRLTVV.

V and J are TRBV4-1 and TRBJ2-4; tentatively, D is TRBD1 or TRBD2 (5 bases each). The CDR3 totals 18 residues. Trimming took 1 base from V and 0 from J, leaving 16 bases between them. Germline assignment: CDR1 MGHRA and CDR2 YSYEKL. CDR3 amino acids: CASSQVPGASLAKNIQYF. The CDR3 DNA sequence: TGCGCCAGCAGCCAAGTACCCGGGGCATCTCTAGCCAAAAACATTCAGTACTTC.

The gene calls are TRBV6-6 and TRBJ2-7, with no clear D. Germline V lookup: CDR1 MNHNY, CDR2 SVGAGI (reference sequence). V was pared by 0 bases and J by 2 bases, with 8 bases between. There are 14 residues in the CDR3. The CDR3 reads CASSYSMETYEQYF. CDR3 nucleotides: TGTGCCAGCAGTTACTCGATGGAGACCTACGAGCAGTACTTC.

This clonotype was observed a handful of times. The chain employs TRBV10-3 and TRBJ2-7; no definite D call. The germline CDR1 and CDR2 sequences are ENHRY and SYGVKD. The CDR3 runs 14 residues. The V end was cut by 3 bases, the J end by 2 bases, with 11 bases between. CDR3 bases: TGTGCCATCAGTGACACACTATATCCCTACGAGCAGTACTTC. Its protein is CAISDTLYPYEQYF.

This sequence joins TRBV7-2 and TRBJ2-1, with D tentatively TRBD2 (6 bases). With 3 bases removed from V and 3 bases from J, the gap between germline ends came to 9 bases. CDR1 SGHTA and CDR2 FQGNSA come from the germline V gene. The CDR3 consists of 14 residues. The CDR3 region is CASSLPGLYNEQFF. The CDR3 DNA reads TGTGCCAGCAGCTTGCCGGGACTCTACAATGAGCAGTTCTTC.

This rearrangement joins TRBV20-1 to TRBJ2-3, with D hard to call. This CDR3 has 14 residues. V was cut by 6 bases and J by 2 bases, with 15 bases left in between. Germline assignment: CDR1 DFQATT and CDR2 SNEGSKA (reference sequence). The CDR3 loop is CSAKGRRDTDTQYF. The CDR3 DNA is TGCAGTGCAAAGGGCAGGCGAGACACAGATACGCAGTATTTT.

The chain has TRBV12-3 or TRBV12-4 and TRBJ1-2; the match to TRBD1 covers 7 bases. The V and J ends lost 9 bases and 4 bases, in that order; junction bases with no gene match: 8. The CDR3 totals 13 residues. The CDR3 region is CASNRDRSYGYTF. The DNA for the CDR3 is TGTGCCAGTAACAGGGACAGATCCTATGGCTACACCTTC.

This clonotype was found a few times. The junction does not match germline at one end; this may be a read error. The chain is built from TRBV7-2 and TRBJ2-3; D is tentatively TRBD1 or TRBD2 (5 bases each). The CDR3 consists of 16 residues. The V gene's germline CDR1 is SGHTA and CDR2 FQGNSA. The CDR3 DNA reads TGTGCCGGCAGCTTAGTGGGGGTTCTTGCCACAGATACGCAGTATTTT. Encoded protein: CAGSLVGVLATDTQYF.

The chain is built from TRBV11-2 and TRBJ2-3; TRBD2 matches 9 bases. V was pared by 5 bases and J by 4 bases, with 10 bases of the junction left unmatched. Germline CDR1 reads SGHAT; CDR2 reads FQNNGV. The CDR3 is 16 amino acids. CDR3 in DNA: TGTGCCAGCAGCCCGGGACTAGCCAAAAGCCCAGATACGCAGTATTTT. Translated, it gives CASSPGLAKSPDTQYF. Complete variable domain (other parts from reference TRBV11-2 and TRBJ2-3): EAGVAQSPRYKIIEKRQSVAFWCNPISGHATLYWYQQILGQGPKLLIQFQNNGVVDDSQLPKDRFSAERLKGVDSTLKIQPAKLEDSAVYLCASSPGLAKSPDTQYFGPGTRLTVL.

The chain uses TRBV11-1 and TRBJ1-2; D is undetermined. This CDR3 contains 14 residues. Germline CDR1 SGHAT, CDR2 FQDESV (reference sequence). The ends were cut back, 5 bases at V and 2 bases at J, with 12 bases in the middle. In DNA form, the CDR3 reads TGTGCCAGCAGCACGCGGACGGGAAACTATGGCTACACCTTC. Translation gives CASSTRTGNYGYTF.

This clonotype was recorded at least ten times. The chain joins TRBV20-1 to TRBJ2-5; weak D call: TRBD2 (5 bases). Per the germline V gene, CDR1 is DFQATT and CDR2 is SNEGSKA (reference sequence). Trimming removed 5 bases at V and 5 bases at J, with 12 bases between. The length of the CDR3 is 12 residues. The CDR3 coding sequence is TGCAGTGCTGGACGGCCGGGGGAGACCCAGTACTTC. Protein sequence: CSAGRPGETQYF.

This clonotype was detected only a few times. V and J are TRBV7-2 and TRBJ2-7, with a tentative D call TRBD2 (6 bases). This CDR3 is 14 amino acids long. Per the germline V gene, CDR1 is SGHTA and CDR2 is FQGNSA. The V end lost 8 bases, the J end lost 0 bases, and 14 bases lay between the germline ends. The CDR3 reads CASFGGGISYEQYF. Here the CDR3 DNA reads TGTGCCAGCTTCGGTGGCGGGATCTCCTACGAGCAGTACTTC.

The V and J genes are TRBV6-5 and TRBJ2-7, with D uncertain. V was trimmed by 0 bases and J by 8 bases, leaving 5 bases between them. Germline V lookup: CDR1 MNHEY, CDR2 SVGAGI. The CDR3 runs 11 residues. The CDR3 nucleotides are TGTGCCAGCAGTTACTCGGGGAAGCAGTACTTC. This sequence encodes CASSYSGKQYF.

The DNA for the CDR3 is TGTGCCAGCAGCGCCGCACAGGGGGCGTCTTCACCCCTCCACTTT. Translated: CASSAAQGASSPLHF. The V and J genes are TRBV7-3 and TRBJ1-6; 9 nucleotides agree with TRBD1. There are 15 residues in the CDR3. With V trimmed by 5 bases and J by 9 bases, 8 bases remained unmatched. Germline V lookup: CDR1 SGHTA, CDR2 FQGTGA.

The chain employs TRBV30 and TRBJ2-5; D possibly matches TRBD1 or TRBD2 (5 bases each). The CDR3 runs to 14 residues. Deletions cut 2 bases from V and 2 bases from J, with 12 bases between. Germline CDR1 and CDR2: GTSNPN and SVGIG (reference sequence). In DNA, the CDR3 is TGTGCCTGGAGTTCGGGACGGCAACAAGAGACCCAGTACTTC. Amino acids: CAWSSGRQQETQYF.